The 20 T cell receptor beta chains below come from one sample, sequenced in a study of T cell responses to AZD1222 COVID-19 vaccine. Repertoires were generated with immunoSEQ multiplex PCR, while TCRdb's copy carries only in-frame clones and drops some. The sample has about 55,000 clones; nearly 90% are singletons. The sequences come from peripheral blood, collected on day 0 of AZD1222 vaccination. These receptors were collected from an adult in good health.

The V and J genes are TRBV7-9 and TRBJ1-1, with D perhaps TRBD1 (5 bases). The CDR3 runs to 14 residues. Trimming removed 5 bases from V and 4 bases from J, with 14 bases in between. Germline CDR1 reads SEHNR; CDR2 reads FQNEAQ (reference sequence). The CDR3 protein is CASSLSGGSTEAFF. The CDR3 region has the DNA TGTGCCAGCAGCCTCTCGGGGGGGAGCACTGAAGCTTTCTTT.

This chain connects TRBV5-6 to TRBJ2-5, with 13 bases matching TRBD2. Trimming at V came to 4 bases and at J to 2 bases, leaving 5 bases not matched to a gene. The germline V gene has CDR1 SGHDT and CDR2 YYEEEE. The CDR3 spans 16 residues. The CDR3 bases are TGTGCCAGCAGCCCCGGACTAGCGGGGGCACAAGAGACCCAGTACTTC. Its translation: CASSPGLAGAQETQYF. Based on the CDR3 plus reference TRBV5-6 and TRBJ2-5, the full variable domain is DAGVTQSPTHLIKTRGQQVTLRCSPKSGHDTVSWYQQALGQGPQFIFQYYEEEERQRGNFPDRFSGHQFPNYSSELNVNALLLGDSALYLCASSPGLAGAQETQYFGPGTRLLVL.

The genes are TRBV9 and TRBJ1-1; perhaps TRBD1 as D (5 bases). Trimming took 1 base from V and 6 from J, leaving 13 bases between them. The CDR3 sequence is 14 residues long. Germline loops: CDR1 SGDLS, CDR2 YYNGEE. The CDR3 loop reads CASSVYDRLSEAFF. In DNA form, the CDR3 reads TGTGCCAGCAGCGTATACGACAGACTCTCTGAAGCTTTCTTT.

The chain employs TRBV5-4 and TRBJ2-5; 9 nucleotides align to TRBD1. This CDR3 is 15 amino acids long. With 2 bases clipped from V and 5 bases from J, the junction kept 7 bases outside the gene matches. Germline V CDR1 and CDR2: SGHNT, YYREEE (reference sequence). In nucleotides, the CDR3 is TGTGCCAGCAGCTTAACTTCCGGGACAGGGGAGACCCAGTACTTC. Its translation is CASSLTSGTGETQYF.

The gene calls are TRBV4-2 and TRBJ1-2; D unclear. Trimming took off 0 bases at V and 2 bases at J, with 10 bases between the two ends. There are 15 residues in the CDR3. The germline V gene has CDR1 LGHNA and CDR2 YNFKEQ. In nucleotides, the CDR3 is TGTGCCAGCAGCCAAGATGCCTACCCAAACTATGGCTACACCTTC. Protein product: CASSQDAYPNYGYTF.

V gene TRBV11-2 combines with J gene TRBJ2-7, with D unresolved. This CDR3 is built from 12 residues. CDR1 is SGHAT, CDR2 FQNNGV, per germline. With 2 bases removed from V and 3 bases from J, the gap between germline ends came to 5 bases. CDR3 protein: CASSLNGYEQYF. The CDR3 DNA is TGTGCCAGCAGCTTAAACGGCTACGAGCAGTACTTC.

This chain connects TRBV6-6 to TRBJ2-2; a weak D match, TRBD2 (5 bases). V lost 5 bases and J lost 6, with 7 bases in between. This CDR3 is built from 12 residues. Germline V lookup: CDR1 MNHNY, CDR2 SVGAGI (reference sequence). The CDR3: CASSMDSGELFF. The CDR3 DNA is TGTGCCAGCAGTATGGACTCCGGGGAGCTGTTTTTT.

J is TRBJ2-5 and V is TRBV3-1 (or the pseudogene TRBV3-2); 9 bases map to TRBD1. Losses at the gene ends were 3 bases for V and 4 bases for J; bases not matched to a gene: 9. This CDR3 spans 16 amino acids. Germline lookup yields CDR1 LGHDT and CDR2 YNNKEL (reference sequence). The CDR3 bases are TGTGCCAGCAGCCAGAGAAGGACAGGGGTAGGAGAGACCCAGTACTTC. The encoded protein is CASSQRRTGVGETQYF.

This clone was seen only a few times. V gene TRBV28 combines with J gene TRBJ1-1; perhaps TRBD1 as D (5 bases). Germline assignment: CDR1 MDHEN and CDR2 SYDVKM. The CDR3 length is 14 residues. With 10 bases removed from V and 6 bases from J, the gap between germline ends came to 21 bases. CDR3 protein: CAMTPRGWIAEAFF. For the CDR3, the DNA is TGTGCCATGACCCCAAGGGGATGGATAGCTGAAGCTTTCTTT. The full variable domain, with the rest looked up from reference TRBV28 and TRBJ1-1, is DVKVTQSSRYLVKRTGEKVFLECVQDMDHENMFWYRQDPGLGLRLIYFSYDVKMKEKGDIPEGYSVSREKKERFSLILESASTNQTSMYLCAMTPRGWIAEAFFGQGTRLTVV.

The rearrangement uses TRBV5-8 and TRBJ1-1; TRBD1 aligns across 9 bases. The junction had 0 bases not matched to a gene; V was cut back by 0 bases and J by 3 bases. This CDR3 region has 14 residues. Germline CDR1 SGHTS, CDR2 YDEGEE. As DNA, the CDR3 is TGTGCCAGCAGCTTGGGGACAGGGGACACTGAAGCTTTCTTT. Protein: CASSLGTGDTEAFF.

V is TRBV6-5 and J is TRBJ2-7, with a possible D match to TRBD1 (5 bases). The CDR3 has 14 amino acids. V lost 2 bases and J 0 bases, leaving 8 bases between the germline ends. CDR1 MNHEY and CDR2 SVGAGI come from the germline V gene. Here the CDR3 reads CASSYKDISYEQYF. In DNA form, the CDR3 reads TGTGCCAGCAGTTACAAGGACATCTCCTACGAGCAGTACTTC.

The chain carries TRBV7-6 and TRBJ1-5; tentative D call: TRBD1 (5 bases). The V and J ends lost 1 base and 8 bases respectively, with 9 bases between them. This CDR3 contains 13 residues. Germline lookup yields CDR1 SGHVS and CDR2 FNYEAQ. The CDR3 sequence: CASSLGGGEPQHF. The CDR3 DNA follows: TGTGCCAGCAGCTTAGGGGGCGGGGAGCCCCAGCATTTT.

The chain has TRBV19 and TRBJ1-5; TRBD1 matches 12 bases. J gave up 6 bases and V 7 bases, and 7 bases lay outside the gene matches. The CDR3 runs to 15 residues. In germline, CDR1 is LNHDA, CDR2 SQIVND (reference sequence). The CDR3 is CASTTGQGASQPQHF. The CDR3 region has the DNA TGTGCCAGTACTACGGGACAGGGGGCGAGTCAGCCCCAGCATTTT. The full variable domain, completed using reference TRBV19 and TRBJ1-5, is DGGITQSPKYLFRKEGQNVTLSCEQNLNHDAMYWYRQDPGQGLRLIYYSQIVNDFQKGDIAEGYSVSREKKESFPLTVTSAQKNPTAFYLCASTTGQGASQPQHFGDGTRLSIL.

The gene calls are TRBV25-1 and TRBJ1-4, with 9 bases fitting TRBD1. CDR1 and CDR2 (germline): MGHDK, SYGVNS. The J segment lost 0 bases and the V segment lost 6 bases, leaving 5 bases of the junction unmatched. The length of the CDR3 is 16 residues. CDR3 sequence reads: CASRGQGSPTNEKLFF. As DNA, the CDR3 is TGTGCCAGCAGGGGACAGGGAAGTCCAACTAATGAAAAACTGTTTTTT.

The chain recombines TRBV29-1 with TRBJ2-1; D is undetermined. CDR1 is SQVTM and CDR2 is ANQGSEA in the germline V gene. V gave up 7 bases and J gave up 11 bases, with 15 bases separating them. The CDR3 has 11 residues. CDR3 sequence reads: CSAPIREKQFF. CDR3 bases: TGCAGCGCCCCTATCCGAGAAAAGCAGTTCTTC.

This sequence joins TRBV6-5 and TRBJ1-2; D perhaps matches TRBD1 (6 bases). This CDR3 is built from 12 residues. The germline V and J ends were trimmed by 8 bases and 7 bases, with 14 bases remaining between them. CDR1 is MNHEY and CDR2 is SVGAGI in the germline V gene. CDR3 sequence: CASHMQGGGYTF. The CDR3 DNA follows: TGTGCCAGCCACATGCAAGGGGGTGGCTACACCTTC.

The chain carries TRBV6-1 and TRBJ2-5; no definite D call. V lost 2 bases, J lost 4 bases, and 5 bases lay in between. In germline, CDR1 is MNHNS, CDR2 SASEGT. The CDR3 loop spans 12 amino acids. The CDR3 reads CASSEQLETQYF. The CDR3 nucleotides read TGTGCCAGCAGTGAACAATTAGAGACCCAGTACTTC.

The V call is TRBV4-3, the J call TRBJ1-1; 9 bases match TRBD1. Per germline, CDR1 LGHNA and CDR2 YSLEER. The CDR3 length is 15 residues. The V gene end was trimmed by 4 bases and the J gene end by 5 bases; junction bases not matched to a gene: 8. CDR3 in amino acids: CASSPETGGWTEAFF. The CDR3 region has the DNA TGCGCCAGCAGCCCCGAGACAGGGGGTTGGACTGAAGCTTTCTTT.

This clone was picked up a small number of times. The V call is TRBV12-3 or TRBV12-4, the J call TRBJ1-3, with 8 bases fitting TRBD1. The CDR3 is 13 amino acids. V gave up 11 bases and J gave up 2 bases; unmatched junction bases: 5. In DNA, the CDR3 is TGTGCCTCAAAGACAGGGGCTGGAAACACCATATATTTT. This encodes CASKTGAGNTIYF.

The chain is built from TRBV6-6 and TRBJ1-1, with 10 bases lining up with TRBD1. Germline assignment: CDR1 MNHNY and CDR2 SVGAGI (reference sequence). The CDR3 is made up of 15 amino acids. V dropped 5 bases and J dropped 0; count of bases not matched to a gene: 3. The CDR3 protein is CASSGGTGVNTEAFF. The CDR3 DNA sequence: TGTGCCAGCAGTGGTGGGACAGGGGTGAACACTGAAGCTTTCTTT.